The following is a TCR beta chain sequence with its context. The record originates from a study of control samples from healthy donors and cancer patients. Clones were read by immunoSEQ multiplex PCR, and TCRdb kept only the in-frame ones, dropping some. The table lists about 38,000 clones, 65% to 85% of them singletons. Looked up from germline, CDR1 is KGHSH and CDR2 is LQKENI. The CDR3 length is 15 residues. V was shortened by 2 bases and J by 7 bases, with 14 bases between the two germline ends. Sequenced material: PBMCs. The genes are TRBV18 and TRBJ2-2, with D perhaps TRBD1 or TRBD2 (5 bases each). The TCR was taken from a woman aged 55-75 years with lung cancer. CDR3 sequence reads: CASSPGGLIVGELFF. The CDR3 nucleotides read TGTGCCAGCTCACCAGGGGGTCTCATCGTCGGGGAGCTGTTTTTT. Full variable domain (outside the CDR3, taken from reference TRBV18 and TRBJ2-2): NAGVMQNPRHLVRRRGQEARLRCSPMKGHSHVYWYRQLPEEGLKFMVYLQKENIIDESGMPKERFSAEFPKEGPSILRIQQVVRGDSAAYFCASSPGGLIVGELFFGEGSRLTVL.